The 10 T cell receptor beta chains below all came from one sample that was sequenced in a study of cytomegalovirus exposure and HLA in healthy donors. The PCR ran on 60 Vbeta and 13 Jbeta primers. Assay: immunoSEQ multiplex PCR; the TCRdb copy retains only in-frame clones and omits some. Seen here are about 99,000 clones, around 60% observed once, and the top ten hold more than 3%. Sequenced material: PBMCs. The source of these receptors is a woman aged 45-59 years in good health and CMV-seronegative.

The table lists this clone with a few counts. The chain is built from TRBV7-8 and TRBJ2-7; D possibly corresponds to TRBD1 (6 bases). CDR1 is SGHVS and CDR2 is FQNEAQ in the germline V gene. With 5 bases removed from V and 5 bases from J, the gap between germline ends came to 19 bases. This CDR3 contains 15 residues. Here the CDR3 DNA reads TGTGCCAGCAGCCACGTACAGGGAAGGACGGACGAGCAGTACTTC. It encodes CASSHVQGRTDEQYF.

This clone was detected only a few times. Other DNA variants within this sample encode the same CDR3. This chain joins TRBV5-1 and TRBJ2-3; D remains ambiguous. The CDR3 length is 12 residues. Trimming removed 7 bases from V and 5 bases from J, with 11 bases in between. CDR1 is SGHRS, CDR2 YFSETQ, per germline. The chain's CDR3 is CASQVPGDTQYF. CDR3 sequence (DNA): TGCGCCAGCCAAGTACCGGGAGATACGCAGTATTTT.

This clone was seen a single time. The V gene is TRBV5-1, the J gene TRBJ2-2; TRBD2 is a possible D gene (6 bases). Deletions cut 3 bases from V and 4 bases from J, with 7 bases between. From germline, CDR1 is SGHRS and CDR2 YFSETQ. This CDR3 region has 13 residues. In DNA form, the CDR3 reads TGCGCCAGCAGCTCGGGACTCACCGGGGAGCTGTTTTTT. This sequence encodes CASSSGLTGELFF. Looking up the rest from reference TRBV5-1 and TRBJ2-2 gives the full variable domain: KAGVTQTPRYLIKTRGQQVTLSCSPISGHRSVSWYQQTPGQGLQFLFEYFSETQRNKGNFPGRFSGRQFSNSRSEMNVSTLELGDSALYLCASSSGLTGELFFGEGSRLTVL.

The V gene is TRBV2, the J gene TRBJ1-2; D unclear. CDR3 length: 15 residues. CDR1 is SNHLY and CDR2 is FYNNEI in the germline V gene. V lost 8 bases, J lost 3 bases, and 19 bases lay in between. CDR3 nucleotide sequence: TGTGCCAGCCAGCAGTCTCCGGGGATTCACTATGGCTACACCTTC. It translates to CASQQSPGIHYGYTF.

This clone was seen once. At one end the junction does not follow the germline gene, possibly because of a read error. Additional DNA sequences in this sample encode the identical CDR3. The J gene is TRBJ2-7, the V gene TRBV14; 10 bases map to TRBD2. CDR1 and CDR2 from the germline V gene are SGHDN and FVKESK. This CDR3 region has 14 residues. The CDR3 loop reads CASSQDPLAGEQYF. The CDR3 DNA follows: TGTGCCAGTAGCCAAGACCCACTAGCGGGGGAGCAGTACTTC.

This rearrangement joins TRBV5-1 to TRBJ2-3, with TRBD2 matching 13 bases. Unmatched junction bases numbered 5, after V lost 4 bases and J lost 3 bases. The CDR3 loop spans 16 amino acids. From germline, CDR1 is SGHRS and CDR2 YFSETQ. The CDR3 region has the DNA TGCGCCAGCAGCCCGCGGACTAGCGGGGGTACAGATACGCAGTATTTT. It encodes CASSPRTSGGTDTQYF.

This rearrangement joins TRBV18 to TRBJ2-5; 14 nucleotides align to TRBD2. CDR1 is KGHSH, CDR2 LQKENI, per germline. The CDR3 is 16 amino acids. V lost 5 bases to trimming and J lost 3 bases; unmatched junction nucleotides: 5. The CDR3 sequence: CASSRLAGGPEETQYF. The CDR3 region has the DNA TGTGCCAGCTCAAGACTAGCGGGAGGGCCTGAAGAGACCCAGTACTTC.

This clone was detected only a few times. Here the CDR3 DNA reads TGTGCCAGCAGACAATCGCAGGAAAAACTGTTTTTT. This encodes CASRQSQEKLFF. V and J are TRBV7-9 and TRBJ1-4; D uncertain. Germline V lookup: CDR1 SEHNR, CDR2 FQNEAQ (reference sequence). The CDR3 has 12 residues. Trimming removed 6 bases from V and 8 bases from J, with 10 bases in between.

In this sample, this clone turned up a few times. The chain couples TRBV28 to TRBJ1-5; D ambiguous. Germline lookup yields CDR1 MDHEN and CDR2 SYDVKM. This CDR3 is 14 amino acids long. Deletions cut 2 bases from V and 4 bases from J, with 9 bases between. CDR3 amino acids: CASSLPVRNQPQHF. The CDR3 nucleotides are TGTGCCAGCAGTTTACCCGTCAGGAATCAGCCCCAGCATTTT.

This rearrangement joins TRBV7-2 to TRBJ2-3; 9 bases map to TRBD2. This CDR3 has 16 residues. With 2 bases clipped from V and 3 bases from J, the junction kept 6 bases outside the gene matches. Looked up from germline, CDR1 is SGHTA and CDR2 is FQGNSA. Here the CDR3 reads CASSLISLAGTDTQYF. CDR3 nucleotides: TGTGCCAGCAGCTTAATCAGCCTAGCGGGGACAGATACGCAGTATTTT.